Listed below are T cell receptor beta chains from one sample, sequenced in a study of blood T cell repertoires in COVID-19. Repertoires were generated with immunoSEQ multiplex PCR, while TCRdb's copy carries only in-frame clones and drops some. The sample has approximately 170,000 clones; 86% are singletons. Source material: peripheral blood. These receptors were taken from a woman in her sixties with COVID-19, enrolled during active disease. Each CDR3 is given with its conserved first and last residue. The D gene is left open where the match is weak. Part of the rows lack a size; the others show once, few, many or a class for expanded clones.

j_call | v_call | d_call | clone_size | cdr3_aa | cdr3_nt
TRBJ1-1 | TRBV2 | TRBD1 | . | CASSSTGQGYTEAFF | TGTGCCAGCAGCTCAACGGGACAGGGGTACACTGAAGCTTTCTTT
TRBJ1-6 | TRBV28 | . | . | CASSEPPSSYNSPLHF | TGTGCCAGCTCAGAACCACCCAGCTCCTATAATTCACCCCTCCACTTT
TRBJ1-6 | TRBV7-2 | TRBD1 | . | CASSFQTGPTYPLHF | TGTGCCAGCAGCTTCCAGACAGGGCCCACCTATCCCCTCCACTTT
TRBJ1-5 | TRBV27 | . | . | CASSLGPPSNQPQHF | TGTGCCAGCAGTTTAGGGCCCCCCAGCAATCAGCCCCAGCATTTT
TRBJ2-1 | TRBV28 | . | . | CASSSRRTISYNEQFF | TGTGCCAGCAGCAGTAGACGGACAATCTCCTACAATGAGCAGTTCTTC
TRBJ1-5 | TRBV4-2 | . | . | CASSQDSRAEQPQHF | TGTGCCAGCAGCCAAGATTCGCGGGCTGAACAGCCCCAGCATTTT
TRBJ1-2 | TRBV7-9 | . | few | CASSPGQSNYGYTF | TGTGCCAGCAGCCCCGGACAGAGTAACTATGGCTACACCTTC
TRBJ2-7 | TRBV11-1 | . | . | CASSFSPAQGREQYF | TGTGCCAGCAGCTTCTCCCCCGCGCAGGGTCGGGAGCAGTACTTC
TRBJ1-6 | TRBV9 | TRBD1 | . | CASSVGGTGVSPLHF | TGTGCCAGCAGCGTAGGAGGGACAGGGGTTTCACCCCTCCACTTT
TRBJ1-2 | TRBV9 | . | . | CASSVGLEDYGYTF | TGTGCCAGCAGCGTAGGACTCGAGGACTATGGCTACACCTTC